The next 32 T cell receptor beta chains were all read from a single sample in a study of blood T cell repertoires in COVID-19. Some clones are missing from TCRdb's copy, which holds only in-frame ones; the method was immunoSEQ multiplex PCR. Of about 60,000 clones listed, nearly 90% are singletons. The material sequenced was peripheral blood. The receptors stem from a man between 60 and 70 years old with active COVID-19.

The V gene is TRBV2, the J gene TRBJ1-4; 7 nucleotides match TRBD1. CDR1 SNHLY and CDR2 FYNNEI come from the germline V gene. This CDR3 is 17 amino acids long. V shed 6 bases and J 0 bases; nucleotides not matched to a gene: 10. CDR3 in DNA: TGTGCCAGCAGAGGGGGCAAGGGGGCTGCAACTAATGAAAAACTGTTTTTT. Its translation: CASRGGKGAATNEKLFF.

V and J are TRBV5-5 and TRBJ1-5; no firm D call. Germline CDR1 is SGHKS and CDR2 is YYEKEE (reference sequence). CDR3 length: 15 amino acids. The V and J ends lost 0 bases and 2 bases respectively, with 9 bases between them. Here the CDR3 DNA reads TGTGCCAGCAGCTTGGGAGGGCCCGGCAATCAGCCCCAGCATTTT. Its translation: CASSLGGPGNQPQHF.

The chain carries TRBV7-8 and TRBJ2-7; no reliable D call. CDR3 length: 12 amino acids. CDR1 SGHVS and CDR2 FQNEAQ come from the germline V gene. V was trimmed by 3 bases and J by 1 base, leaving 4 bases between them. The CDR3 sequence: CASSFLSYEQYF. The CDR3 bases are TGTGCCAGCAGCTTCCTTTCCTACGAGCAGTACTTC.

The genes are TRBV7-2 and TRBJ2-3; D not resolved. Germline V lookup: CDR1 SGHTA, CDR2 FQGNSA. V gave up 3 bases and J gave up 6 bases, with 13 bases separating them. The CDR3 extends over 14 amino acids. CDR3 residues: CASSFLRPGDTQYF. CDR3 DNA: TGTGCCAGCAGCTTTCTACGGCCCGGGGATACGCAGTATTTT.

The CDR3 spells CASRPGTSLSSGNEQFF. DNA for the CDR3: TGTGCCAGCAGGCCCGGGACTAGTCTCTCCTCAGGCAATGAGCAGTTCTTC. This chain connects TRBV2 to TRBJ2-1; 8 nucleotides agree with TRBD2. Trimming took 6 bases from V and 6 from J; bases not matched to a gene: 16. The germline gives CDR1 SNHLY, CDR2 FYNNEI. CDR3 size: 17 residues.

In its sample, this clone was seen once. The chain combines TRBV11-2 with TRBJ1-1, with D uncertain. The CDR3 is 14 residues long. Trimming pared 4 bases from V and 4 bases from J, leaving 13 bases between. Per germline, CDR1 SGHAT and CDR2 FQNNGV. DNA of the CDR3: TGTGCCAGCAGCTCAACGAGGGTATCCACTGAAGCTTTCTTT. Protein product: CASSSTRVSTEAFF.

The rearrangement uses TRBV2 and TRBJ2-1; a weak D match, TRBD2 (7 bases). CDR3 length: 16 residues. The V end lost 5 bases, the J end lost 7 bases, and 21 bases lay between the germline ends. Germline V CDR1 and CDR2: SNHLY, FYNNEI. CDR3: CASSPGGSLGGNEQFF. The CDR3, as DNA: TGTGCCAGCAGTCCGGGGGGCAGCCTGGGTGGGAATGAGCAGTTCTTC. Full variable domain (outside the CDR3, taken from reference TRBV2 and TRBJ2-1): EPEVTQTPSHQVTQMGQEVILRCVPISNHLYFYWYRQILGQKVEFLVSFYNNEISEKSEIFDDQFSVERPDGSNFTLKIRSTKLEDSAMYFCASSPGGSLGGNEQFFGPGTRLTVL.

This chain uses TRBV10-3 with TRBJ2-7; tentative D call: TRBD2 (6 bases). Germline V CDR1 and CDR2: ENHRY, SYGVKD. V was cut by 2 bases and J by 3 bases, with 14 bases left in between. The CDR3 spans 15 residues. The CDR3 here is CAISEPPGGYYEQYF. The CDR3 coding sequence is TGTGCCATCAGTGAGCCCCCCGGAGGGTACTACGAGCAGTACTTC.

The chain carries TRBV3-1 (or the pseudogene TRBV3-2) and TRBJ1-5; the match to TRBD1 covers 9 bases. The length of the CDR3 is 13 residues. The germline CDR1 and CDR2 sequences are LGHDT and YNNKEL (reference sequence). The V and J ends lost 5 bases and 5 bases, in that order; junction bases with no gene match: 1. CDR3 sequence: CASSWTGDQPQHF. The CDR3 DNA is TGTGCCAGCAGCTGGACAGGGGATCAGCCCCAGCATTTT.

This clone was picked up one time. At one end, the junction sequence differs from germline, possibly due to a read error. Written as DNA, the CDR3 is TGTGCCAGCAGTTCTTGGACTAGCGGGAGCTCGCACTTC. It yields the protein CASSSWTSGSSHF. The V gene is TRBV6-5, the J gene TRBJ2-7; 13 bases align to TRBD2. Germline V CDR1 and CDR2: MNHEY, SVGAGI. The CDR3 is 13 amino acids.

This chain links TRBV11-2 with TRBJ2-7; D remains unclear. Germline assignment: CDR1 SGHAT and CDR2 FQNNGV. V lost 5 bases, J lost 6 bases, and 14 bases lay in between. The length of the CDR3 is 13 residues. The chain's CDR3 is CASSPLRLGEQYF. CDR3 nucleotides: TGTGCCAGCAGCCCCCTCAGGCTGGGCGAGCAGTACTTC.

V is TRBV19 and J is TRBJ2-3; TRBD1 aligns across 7 bases. CDR3 length: 13 amino acids. The germline gives CDR1 LNHDA, CDR2 SQIVND (reference sequence). V shed 5 bases and J 7 bases; nucleotides not matched to a gene: 6. CDR3 sequence: CASSPGQTNTQYF. CDR3 nucleotides: TGTGCCAGTAGTCCGGGACAGACGAATACGCAGTATTTT.

This rearrangement joins TRBV5-4 to TRBJ2-7; D unresolved. Germline CDR1 SGHNT, CDR2 YYREEE (reference sequence). The V and J ends lost 3 bases and 7 bases respectively, with 11 bases between them. The CDR3 totals 12 residues. Here the CDR3 DNA reads TGTGCCAGCAGCTCCCCGCCTCGGGAGCAGTACTTC. Its translation: CASSSPPREQYF.

This sequence joins TRBV23-1 and TRBJ2-7, with D maybe TRBD2 (5 bases). TRBV23-1 is assigned to the ORF class and has an uncertain function. With 6 bases removed from V and 3 bases from J, the gap between germline ends came to 24 bases. This CDR3 has 17 amino acids. The CDR3 DNA is TGCGCCAGCAGACCCTTATGGGGTAGGACTCCGCACTACGAGCAGTACTTC. Its translation is CASRPLWGRTPHYEQYF.

The chain employs TRBV27 and TRBJ2-2; 8 nucleotides align to TRBD1. V lost 1 base to trimming and J lost 6 bases; unmatched junction nucleotides: 1. CDR1 MNHEY and CDR2 SMNVEV come from the germline V gene (reference sequence). The CDR3 has 14 amino acids. The CDR3 coding sequence is TGTGCCAGCAGTTTATACAGGGGGGCCGGGGAGCTGTTTTTT. The encoded protein is CASSLYRGAGELFF.

The V gene is TRBV28, the J gene TRBJ1-1; D perhaps matches TRBD1 (6 bases). CDR1 is MDHEN and CDR2 is SYDVKM in the germline V gene. Trimming removed 6 bases from V and 5 bases from J, with 19 bases in between. The CDR3 totals 15 residues. The DNA of the CDR3 is TGTGCCAGCAGAACGAAACAGGGATTGGTAACTGAAGCTTTCTTT. The encoded protein is CASRTKQGLVTEAFF.

As concerns this clone: Possible read error: a much larger clone is one base away. This specimen includes other DNA sequences encoding the same CDR3. CDR3 residues: CASSPQGTGNTIYF. The CDR3 DNA reads TGTGCCAGCAGCCCACAGGGGACAGGAAACACCATATATTTT. The chain carries TRBV5-1 and TRBJ1-3; 7 positions match TRBD1. CDR1 is SGHRS, CDR2 YFSETQ, per germline. The CDR3 runs 14 residues.

This clone has just one count. The rearrangement uses TRBV19 and TRBJ2-2; 15 bases align to TRBD2. Germline lookup yields CDR1 LNHDA and CDR2 SQIVND (reference sequence). Germline trimming cut 3 bases from V and 5 bases from J; bases unmatched to any gene: 7. CDR3 size: 18 residues. CDR3 residues: CASSIYGTSGRNTGELFF. DNA for the CDR3: TGTGCCAGTAGTATTTACGGGACTAGCGGGAGGAATACCGGGGAGCTGTTTTTT.

The V gene is TRBV6-6, the J gene TRBJ1-5; 11 bases align to TRBD1. J gave up 1 base and V 5 bases, and 7 bases lay outside the gene matches. Germline V gene sequence: CDR1 MNHNY, CDR2 SVGAGI (reference sequence). The CDR3 runs to 17 residues. DNA of the CDR3: TGTGCCAGCAGTCAACCTGGACAGGGGGCGAGCAATCAGCCCCAGCATTTT. Translating it yields CASSQPGQGASNQPQHF.

The chain combines TRBV5-1 with TRBJ1-6; D possibly corresponds to TRBD1 (5 bases). Between the trimmed V and J ends, which lost 5 bases and 1 base, there was a span of 7 bases. CDR3 length: 14 residues. From germline, CDR1 is SGHRS and CDR2 YFSETQ. The CDR3 region is CASSSGSYNSPLHF. CDR3 coding DNA: TGCGCCAGCAGTTCAGGGTCCTATAATTCACCCCTCCACTTT.

J is TRBJ1-2 and V is TRBV28; 10 positions match TRBD1. V shed 2 bases and J 5 bases; nucleotides not matched to a gene: 5. The CDR3 is 15 residues long. Germline loops: CDR1 MDHEN, CDR2 SYDVKM. This CDR3 is CASSLLPGQGYGYTF. Here the CDR3 DNA reads TGTGCCAGCAGTTTACTCCCGGGACAGGGGTATGGCTACACCTTC.

This sequence joins TRBV29-1 and TRBJ2-7, with TRBD2 identical over 9 bases. Germline V lookup: CDR1 SQVTM, CDR2 ANQGSEA. The ends lost 6 bases at V and 1 base at J; junction bases unmatched: 4. The CDR3 runs 13 residues. Here the CDR3 DNA reads TGCAGCGTGCGGGAGGGGGGTTCCTACGAGCAGTACTTC. Protein: CSVREGGSYEQYF.

By sample share, this clone is large. The gene calls are TRBV6-5 and TRBJ1-5; D not certain. In germline, CDR1 is MNHEY, CDR2 SVGAGI. Deletions cut 4 bases from V and 5 bases from J, with 9 bases between. The CDR3 has 13 amino acids. CDR3 coding DNA: TGTGCCAGCAGTTCCTCCGGTGATCAGCCCCAGCATTTT. Its translation: CASSSSGDQPQHF.

The chain joins TRBV6-1 to TRBJ1-4; no firm D call. Germline loops: CDR1 MNHNS, CDR2 SASEGT. The CDR3 spans 16 residues. V dropped 3 bases and J dropped 6 bases, with 17 bases sitting between them. CDR3 loop: CASSEGNSMRDEKLFF. The CDR3 DNA is TGTGCCAGCAGTGAGGGGAATAGTATGAGGGATGAAAAACTGTTTTTT.

This chain links TRBV3-1 (or the pseudogene TRBV3-2) with TRBJ2-1; 9 nucleotides match TRBD2. The CDR3 extends over 16 amino acids. Germline CDR1 LGHDT, CDR2 YNNKEL (reference sequence). Losses at the gene ends were 1 base for V and 9 bases for J; bases not matched to a gene: 10. This CDR3 is CASSQAAGGPLSEQFF. Here the CDR3 DNA reads TGTGCCAGCAGCCAAGCGGCGGGAGGGCCTCTGTCTGAGCAGTTCTTC.

The rearrangement joins TRBV7-3 to TRBJ2-7, with D possibly TRBD1 on 6 matching bases. Germline CDR1 and CDR2: SGHTA and FQGTGA. The V end lost 4 bases, the J end lost 5 bases, and 15 bases lay between the germline ends. CDR3 length: 14 amino acids. The CDR3 here is CASSSSGTKNEQYF. The CDR3 DNA reads TGTGCCAGCAGCTCATCCGGGACAAAGAACGAGCAGTACTTC. The variable domain in full, completed from reference TRBV7-3 and TRBJ2-7, reads GAGVSQTPSNKVTEKGKYVELRCDPISGHTALYWYRQSLGQGPEFLIYFQGTGAADDSGLPNDRFFAVRPEGSVSTLKIQRTERGDSAVYLCASSSSGTKNEQYFGPGTRLTVT.

The J gene is TRBJ1-3, the V gene TRBV19; no reliable D call. This CDR3 is built from 16 residues. Germline V CDR1 and CDR2: LNHDA, SQIVND (reference sequence). V was clipped by 9 bases and J by 4 bases, with 22 bases between them. The DNA for the CDR3 is TGTGCCAGCCATTCTGTTACGCGGGGTGCGGGAAACACCATATATTTT. Encoded protein: CASHSVTRGAGNTIYF. Filled out from reference TRBV19 and TRBJ1-3, the complete variable domain reads DGGITQSPKYLFRKEGQNVTLSCEQNLNHDAMYWYRQDPGQGLRLIYYSQIVNDFQKGDIAEGYSVSREKKESFPLTVTSAQKNPTAFYLCASHSVTRGAGNTIYFGEGSWLTVV.

The V call is TRBV28, the J call TRBJ1-1; 9 bases align to TRBD1. This CDR3 region has 17 residues. J gave up 3 bases and V 2 bases, and 10 bases lay outside the gene matches. In germline, CDR1 is MDHEN, CDR2 SYDVKM. CDR3 bases: TGTGCCAGCAGTTTAATATCTAGGACAGGGGCCCACACTGAAGCTTTCTTT. The encoded protein is CASSLISRTGAHTEAFF.

The chain links TRBV12-3 or TRBV12-4 to TRBJ2-4; 9 positions agree with TRBD1. The V gene end was trimmed by 6 bases and the J gene end by 11 bases; junction bases not matched to a gene: 8. The CDR3 has 13 residues. The CDR3 here is CASSSRDREVQYF. DNA of the CDR3: TGTGCCAGCAGCTCCCGGGACAGGGAAGTTCAGTACTTC.

This chain uses TRBV18 with TRBJ1-1; D may be TRBD1 (6 bases). Looked up from germline, CDR1 is KGHSH and CDR2 is LQKENI. The CDR3 has 13 residues. Trimming pared 5 bases from V and 5 bases from J, leaving 12 bases between. The CDR3 is CASSAGTPTEAFF. In DNA form, the CDR3 reads TGTGCCAGCTCAGCCGGGACACCAACTGAAGCTTTCTTT.

V is TRBV15 and J is TRBJ1-1; 11 bases map to TRBD1. V lost 3 bases and J lost 5; bases outside the gene matches: 11. Germline CDR1 LNHNV, CDR2 YYDKDF (reference sequence). The CDR3 length is 17 residues. CDR3 nucleotide sequence: TGTGCCACCAGCAGGGAGGACAGGGGGCGAGATTTGACTGAAGCTTTCTTT. It is translated as CATSREDRGRDLTEAFF. Combining the CDR3 with reference TRBV15 and TRBJ1-1 gives the whole variable domain DAMVIQNPRYQVTQFGKPVTLSCSQTLNHNVMYWYQQKSSQAPKLLFHYYDKDFNNEADTPDNFQSRRPNTSFCFLDIRSPGLGDTAMYLCATSREDRGRDLTEAFFGQGTRLTVV.

V gene TRBV7-2 combines with J gene TRBJ1-4; D gene unclear. Trimming pared 5 bases from V and 6 bases from J, leaving 13 bases between. Germline V gene lookup returns CDR1 SGHTA and CDR2 FQGNSA. The CDR3 covers 14 residues. DNA for the CDR3: TGTGCCAGCAGCGAGCATGGTCCATATGAAAAACTGTTTTTT. Its translation: CASSEHGPYEKLFF.